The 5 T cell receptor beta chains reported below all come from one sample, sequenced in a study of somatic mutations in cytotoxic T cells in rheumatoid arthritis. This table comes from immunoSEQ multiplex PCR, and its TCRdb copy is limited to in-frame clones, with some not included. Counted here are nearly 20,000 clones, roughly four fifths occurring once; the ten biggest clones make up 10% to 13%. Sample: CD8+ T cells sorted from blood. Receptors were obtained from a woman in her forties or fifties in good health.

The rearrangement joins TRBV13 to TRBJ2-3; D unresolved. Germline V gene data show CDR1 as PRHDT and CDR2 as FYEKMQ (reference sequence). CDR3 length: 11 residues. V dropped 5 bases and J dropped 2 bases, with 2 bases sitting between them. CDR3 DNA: TGTGCCAGCAGCATCACAGATACGCAGTATTTT. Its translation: CASSITDTQYF.

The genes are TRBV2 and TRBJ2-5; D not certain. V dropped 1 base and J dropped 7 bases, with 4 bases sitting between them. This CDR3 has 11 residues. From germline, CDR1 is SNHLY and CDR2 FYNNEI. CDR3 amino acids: CASSEESTQYF. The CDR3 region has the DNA TGTGCCAGCAGTGAAGAGTCGACCCAGTACTTC. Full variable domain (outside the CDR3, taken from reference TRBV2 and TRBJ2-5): EPEVTQTPSHQVTQMGQEVILRCVPISNHLYFYWYRQILGQKVEFLVSFYNNEISEKSEIFDDQFSVERPDGSNFTLKIRSTKLEDSAMYFCASSEESTQYFGPGTRLLVL.

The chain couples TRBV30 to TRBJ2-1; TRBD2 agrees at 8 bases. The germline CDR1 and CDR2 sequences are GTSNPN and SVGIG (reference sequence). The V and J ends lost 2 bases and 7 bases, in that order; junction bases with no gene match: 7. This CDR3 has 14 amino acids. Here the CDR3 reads CAWSRGGGPNEQFF. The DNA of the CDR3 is TGTGCCTGGAGTAGGGGCGGGGGGCCGAATGAGCAGTTCTTC.

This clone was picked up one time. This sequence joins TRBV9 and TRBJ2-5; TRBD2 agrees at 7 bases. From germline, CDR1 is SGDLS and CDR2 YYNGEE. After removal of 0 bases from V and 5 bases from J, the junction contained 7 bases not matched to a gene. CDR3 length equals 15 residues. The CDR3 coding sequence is TGTGCCAGCAGCGTAGCGGGGGGACCCGGGGAGACCCAGTACTTC. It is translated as CASSVAGGPGETQYF.

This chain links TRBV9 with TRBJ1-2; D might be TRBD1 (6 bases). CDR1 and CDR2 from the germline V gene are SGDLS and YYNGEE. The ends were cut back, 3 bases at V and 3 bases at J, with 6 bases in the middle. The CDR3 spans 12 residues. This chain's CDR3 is CASSGTDYGYTF. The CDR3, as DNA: TGTGCCAGCAGCGGGACAGACTATGGCTACACCTTC.